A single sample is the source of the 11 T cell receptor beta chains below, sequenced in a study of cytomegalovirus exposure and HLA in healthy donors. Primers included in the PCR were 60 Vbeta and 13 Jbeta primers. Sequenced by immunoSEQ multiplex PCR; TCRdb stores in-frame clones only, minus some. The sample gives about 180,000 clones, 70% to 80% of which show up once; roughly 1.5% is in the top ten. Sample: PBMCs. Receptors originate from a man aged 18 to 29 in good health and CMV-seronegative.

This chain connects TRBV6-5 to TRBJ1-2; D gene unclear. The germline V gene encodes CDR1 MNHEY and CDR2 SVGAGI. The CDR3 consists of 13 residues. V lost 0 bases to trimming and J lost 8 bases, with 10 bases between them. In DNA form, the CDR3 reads TGTGCCAGCAGTTACTCTATGCAGTGGGGCTACACCTTC. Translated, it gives CASSYSMQWGYTF.

The CDR3 nucleotides are TGCGCCAGCAGCTTGGCTGGGGGCCGGAACACTGAAGCTTTCTTT. Translated, it gives CASSLAGGRNTEAFF. The chain joins TRBV5-1 to TRBJ1-1; possible D gene TRBD1, 6 bases. The germline V gene encodes CDR1 SGHRS and CDR2 YFSETQ. The CDR3 has 15 residues. Trimming took off 0 bases at V and 1 base at J, with 10 bases between the two ends. Based on the CDR3 plus reference TRBV5-1 and TRBJ1-1, the full variable domain is KAGVTQTPRYLIKTRGQQVTLSCSPISGHRSVSWYQQTPGQGLQFLFEYFSETQRNKGNFPGRFSGRQFSNSRSEMNVSTLELGDSALYLCASSLAGGRNTEAFFGQGTRLTVV.

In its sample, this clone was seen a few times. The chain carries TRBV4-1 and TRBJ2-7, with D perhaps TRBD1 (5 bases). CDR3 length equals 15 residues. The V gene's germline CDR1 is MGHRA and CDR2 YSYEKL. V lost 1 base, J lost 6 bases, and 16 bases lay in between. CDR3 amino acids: CASSQGAGRSIEQYF. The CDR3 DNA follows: TGCGCCAGCAGCCAAGGCGCAGGGCGTTCGATCGAGCAGTACTTC.

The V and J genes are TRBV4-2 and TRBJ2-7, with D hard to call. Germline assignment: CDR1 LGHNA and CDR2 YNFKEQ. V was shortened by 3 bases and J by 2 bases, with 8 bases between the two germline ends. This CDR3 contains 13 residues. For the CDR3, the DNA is TGTGCCAGCAGCCATGGCGGAGCCTACGAGCAGTACTTC. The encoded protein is CASSHGGAYEQYF.

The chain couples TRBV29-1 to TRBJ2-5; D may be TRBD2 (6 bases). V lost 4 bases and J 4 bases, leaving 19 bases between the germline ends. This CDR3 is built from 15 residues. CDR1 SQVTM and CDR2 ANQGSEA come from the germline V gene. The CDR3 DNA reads TGCAGCGTTGTCCGGGTGGGAACTAGCCGAGAGACCCAGTACTTC. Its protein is CSVVRVGTSRETQYF.

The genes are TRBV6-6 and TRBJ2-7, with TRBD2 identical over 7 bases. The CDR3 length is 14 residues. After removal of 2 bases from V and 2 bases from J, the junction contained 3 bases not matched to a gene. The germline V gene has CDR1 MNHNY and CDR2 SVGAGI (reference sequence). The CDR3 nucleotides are TGTGCCAGCAGTTACCGGGGAGGGGCCTACGAGCAGTACTTC. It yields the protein CASSYRGGAYEQYF.

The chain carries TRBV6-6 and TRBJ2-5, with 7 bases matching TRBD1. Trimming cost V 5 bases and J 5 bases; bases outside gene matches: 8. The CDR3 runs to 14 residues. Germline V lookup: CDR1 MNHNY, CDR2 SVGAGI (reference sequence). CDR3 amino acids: CASSLNRGGETQYF. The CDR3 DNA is TGTGCCAGCAGTCTAAACAGGGGTGGGGAGACCCAGTACTTC.

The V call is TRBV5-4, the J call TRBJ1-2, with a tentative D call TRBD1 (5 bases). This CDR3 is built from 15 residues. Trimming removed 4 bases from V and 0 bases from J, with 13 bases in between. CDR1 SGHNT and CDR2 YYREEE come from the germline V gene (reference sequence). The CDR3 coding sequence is TGTGCCAGCAGCCCGGGGGACGGCGCTAACTATGGCTACACCTTC. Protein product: CASSPGDGANYGYTF.

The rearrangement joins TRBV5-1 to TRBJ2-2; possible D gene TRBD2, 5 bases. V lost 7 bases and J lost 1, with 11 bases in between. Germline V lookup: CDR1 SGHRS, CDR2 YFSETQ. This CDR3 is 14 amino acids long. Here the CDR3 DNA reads TGCGCCAGCTCACTAGGCGGGAACACCGGGGAGCTGTTTTTT. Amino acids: CASSLGGNTGELFF.

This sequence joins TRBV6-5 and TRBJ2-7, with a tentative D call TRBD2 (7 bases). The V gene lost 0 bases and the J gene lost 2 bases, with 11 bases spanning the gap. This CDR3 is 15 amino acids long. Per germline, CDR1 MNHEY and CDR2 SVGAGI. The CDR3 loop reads CASSYSPGGPYEQYF. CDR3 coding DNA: TGTGCCAGCAGTTACTCGCCCGGGGGGCCCTACGAGCAGTACTTC.

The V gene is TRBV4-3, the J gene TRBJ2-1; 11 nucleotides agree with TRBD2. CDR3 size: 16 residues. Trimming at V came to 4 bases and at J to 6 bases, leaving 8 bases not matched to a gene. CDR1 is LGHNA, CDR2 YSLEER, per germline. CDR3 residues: CASSPLLAGEGNEQFF. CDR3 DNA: TGCGCCAGCAGCCCCCTACTAGCGGGAGAAGGCAATGAGCAGTTCTTC.